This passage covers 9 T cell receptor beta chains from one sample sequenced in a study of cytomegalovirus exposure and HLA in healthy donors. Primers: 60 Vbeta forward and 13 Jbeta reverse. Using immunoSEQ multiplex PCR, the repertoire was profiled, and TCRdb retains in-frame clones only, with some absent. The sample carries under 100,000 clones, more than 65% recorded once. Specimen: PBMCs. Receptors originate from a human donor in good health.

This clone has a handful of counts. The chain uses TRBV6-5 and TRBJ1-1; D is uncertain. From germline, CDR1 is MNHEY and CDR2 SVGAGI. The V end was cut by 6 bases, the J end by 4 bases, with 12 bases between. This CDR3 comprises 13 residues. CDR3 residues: CASRKAAGTEAFF. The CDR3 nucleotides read TGTGCCAGCAGAAAAGCGGCCGGCACTGAAGCTTTCTTT.

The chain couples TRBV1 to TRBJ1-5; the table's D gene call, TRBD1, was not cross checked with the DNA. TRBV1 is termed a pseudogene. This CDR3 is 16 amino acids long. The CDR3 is CTSSQEKTGNNQPQHF. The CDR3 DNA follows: TGCACCAGCAGCCAAGAAAAGACAGGGAACAATCAGCCCCAGCATTTT.

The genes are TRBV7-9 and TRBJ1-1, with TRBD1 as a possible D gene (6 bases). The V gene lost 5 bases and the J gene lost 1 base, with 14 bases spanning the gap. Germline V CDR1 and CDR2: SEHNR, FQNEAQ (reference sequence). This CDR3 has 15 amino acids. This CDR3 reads CASSPPGQWNTEAFF. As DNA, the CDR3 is TGTGCCAGCAGCCCCCCCGGACAGTGGAACACTGAAGCTTTCTTT.

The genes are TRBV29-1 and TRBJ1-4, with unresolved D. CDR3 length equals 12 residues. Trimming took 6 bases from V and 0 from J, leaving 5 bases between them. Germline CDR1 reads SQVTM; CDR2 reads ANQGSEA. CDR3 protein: CSVHTTNEKLFF. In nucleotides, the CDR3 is TGCAGCGTACATACAACTAATGAAAAACTGTTTTTT.

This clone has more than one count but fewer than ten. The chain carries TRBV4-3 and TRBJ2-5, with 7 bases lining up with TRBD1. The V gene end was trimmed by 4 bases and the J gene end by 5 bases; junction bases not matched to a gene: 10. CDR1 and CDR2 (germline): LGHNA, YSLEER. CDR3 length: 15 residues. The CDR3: CASSLTLGQAETQYF. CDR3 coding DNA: TGCGCCAGCAGCCTAACCCTCGGACAGGCTGAGACCCAGTACTTC.

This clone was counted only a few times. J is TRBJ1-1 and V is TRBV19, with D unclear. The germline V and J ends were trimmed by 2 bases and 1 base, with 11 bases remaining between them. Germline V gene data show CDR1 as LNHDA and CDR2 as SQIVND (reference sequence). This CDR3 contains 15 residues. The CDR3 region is CASSIFGRGNTEAFF. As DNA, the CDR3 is TGTGCCAGTAGTATATTTGGTCGGGGGAACACTGAAGCTTTCTTT.

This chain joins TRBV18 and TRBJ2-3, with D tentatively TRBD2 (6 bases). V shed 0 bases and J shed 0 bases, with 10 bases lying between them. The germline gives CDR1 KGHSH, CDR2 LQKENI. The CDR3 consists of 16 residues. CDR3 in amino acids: CASSPPRLASTDTQYF. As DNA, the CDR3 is TGTGCCAGCTCACCACCGCGGCTAGCGAGCACAGATACGCAGTATTTT.

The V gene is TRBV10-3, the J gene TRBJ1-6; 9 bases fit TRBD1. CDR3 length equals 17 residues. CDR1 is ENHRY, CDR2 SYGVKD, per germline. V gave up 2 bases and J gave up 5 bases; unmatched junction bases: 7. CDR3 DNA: TGTGCCATCAGTGAGACCCTACAGGGGGCTAATAATTCACCCCTCCACTTT. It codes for CAISETLQGANNSPLHF.

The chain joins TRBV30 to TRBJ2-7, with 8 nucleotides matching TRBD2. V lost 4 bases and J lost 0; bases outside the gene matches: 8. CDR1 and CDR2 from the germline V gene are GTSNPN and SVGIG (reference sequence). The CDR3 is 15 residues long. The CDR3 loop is CAWIRAGGSSYEQYF. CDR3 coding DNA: TGTGCCTGGATAAGGGCGGGGGGTTCCTCCTACGAGCAGTACTTC.